This TCR beta chain derives from a study of CD8+ T cells in alopecia areata. Study at large: The tofacitinib course ran for 6 to 18 months and was followed by 6 months off drug. Study-level results: Sharing of TCRs across patients appeared less clear than in mice, possibly for HLA-related reasons.

Notes on this clone: As yet, its antigen is unknown.

From germline, CDR1 is SGDLS and CDR2 YYNGEE. This CDR3 has 13 residues. Trimming removed 0 bases from V and 7 bases from J, with 10 bases in between. Indicated treatment: oral pan-JAK inhibitor, 5-10 mg twice daily. After isolation, RNA underwent reverse transcription to generate cDNA as the sequencing template. TCRdb keeps only in-frame clones here, not all; method: immunoSEQ multiplex PCR. The table lists roughly 200,000 clones, 30% to 40% of them singletons. This receptor was obtained from a human donor with alopecia areata. The rearrangement uses TRBV9 and TRBJ1-1; D remains ambiguous. The specimen was CD4+ T cells sorted from blood, collected at approximately week 31, from a patient treated with tofacitinib. The chain's CDR3 is CASSVDGVLEAFF. The CDR3, as DNA: TGTGCCAGCAGCGTAGATGGAGTCCTTGAAGCTTTCTTT.